This is a list of T cell receptor beta chains from one sample in a study of blood T cell repertoires in COVID-19. Only in-frame clones appear in the TCRdb table, and some are missing; sequencing was by immunoSEQ multiplex PCR. This table has roughly 300,000 clones, under 90% appearing once. The sample was peripheral blood. Source of these receptors: a woman younger than 45 with COVID-19, enrolled during active disease. The CDR3 runs from the conserved cysteine through the conserved F or W. The D gene is left open where the match is weak. Clone size is not always given. Where it is, it says once, few, many or a class for expanded clones.

TRBV7-9	TRBJ2-3	-	-	TGTGCCAGCAGCTTCCCGACTCGCACAGATACGCAGTATTTT	CASSFPTRTDTQYF
TRBV2	TRBJ1-5	-	-	TGTGCCAGCAGTGAACTGGGGGGTCGCAATCAGCCCCAGCATTTT	CASSELGGRNQPQHF
TRBV6-5	TRBJ2-5	-	-	TGTGCCAGCAGTTTTCAAGGGGGGGCAGAGACCCAGTACTTC	CASSFQGGAETQYF
TRBV5-1	TRBJ2-1	-	TRBD1	TGCGCCAGCAGCCATGGACAGGGGGGCTACAATGAGCAGTTCTTC	CASSHGQGGYNEQFF
TRBV15	TRBJ2-5	-	-	TGTGCCACCAGCAGACGAGCATCGGGATCACGTGAGACCCAGTACTTC	CATSRRASGSRETQYF
TRBV5-1	TRBJ2-3	-	TRBD2	TGCGCCAGCAGCTTGGTAGCGGGGGACACAGATACGCAGTATTTT	CASSLVAGDTDTQYF
TRBV28	TRBJ1-1	once	TRBD1	TGTGCCAGCAGGGATGTGCAGGGGGGCAAGGGGAACACTGAAGCTTTCTTT	CASRDVQGGKGNTEAFF
TRBV6-5	TRBJ2-3	-	-	TGTGCCAGCAGTTACTCGAAAGAGACAGATACGCAGTATTTT	CASSYSKETDTQYF
TRBV28	TRBJ2-5	-	TRBD2	TGTGCCAGCAGTCCACTAGCGGGGGCGGTGGAGACCCAGTACTTC	CASSPLAGAVETQYF
TRBV2	TRBJ1-3	-	-	TGTGCCAGCAGCGAAACAGGGTTCTCTGGAAACACCATATATTTT	CASSETGFSGNTIYF